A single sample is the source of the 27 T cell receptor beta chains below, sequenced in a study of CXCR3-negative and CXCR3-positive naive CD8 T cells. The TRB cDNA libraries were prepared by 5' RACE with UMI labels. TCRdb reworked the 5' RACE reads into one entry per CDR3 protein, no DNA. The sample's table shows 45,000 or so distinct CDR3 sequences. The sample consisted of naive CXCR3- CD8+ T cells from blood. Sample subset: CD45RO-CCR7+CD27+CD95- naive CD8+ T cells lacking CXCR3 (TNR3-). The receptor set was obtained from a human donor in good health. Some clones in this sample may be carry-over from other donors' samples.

The CDR3 is CASSEFNGSSYNEQFF. The chain is built from TRBV25-1 and TRBJ2-1. The germline V gene encodes CDR1 MGHDK and CDR2 SYGVNS. The CDR3 runs to 16 residues.

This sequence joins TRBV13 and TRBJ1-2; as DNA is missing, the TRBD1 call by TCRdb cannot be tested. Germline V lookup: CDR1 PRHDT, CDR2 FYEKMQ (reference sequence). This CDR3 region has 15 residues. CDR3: CASSLWADSNYGYTF.

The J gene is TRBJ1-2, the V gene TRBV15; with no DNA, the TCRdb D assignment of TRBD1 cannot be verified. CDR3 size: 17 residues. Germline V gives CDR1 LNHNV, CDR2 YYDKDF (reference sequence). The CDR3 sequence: CATSSWDRGASNYGYTF. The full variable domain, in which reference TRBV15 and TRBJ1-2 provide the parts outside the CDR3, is DAMVIQNPRYQVTQFGKPVTLSCSQTLNHNVMYWYQQKSSQAPKLLFHYYDKDFNNEADTPDNFQSRRPNTSFCFLDIRSPGLGDTAMYLCATSSWDRGASNYGYTFGSGTRLTVV.

The CDR3 sequence is CASSTRGYPYEQYF. V usage is TRBV28 and J usage is TRBJ2-7; TCRdb lists TRBD1, though no DNA is available to test this call. CDR1 is MDHEN and CDR2 is SYDVKM in the germline V gene. The length of the CDR3 is 14 residues. Drawing the rest from reference TRBV28 and TRBJ2-7, the complete variable domain is DVKVTQSSRYLVKRTGEKVFLECVQDMDHENMFWYRQDPGLGLRLIYFSYDVKMKEKGDIPEGYSVSREKKERFSLILESASTNQTSMYLCASSTRGYPYEQYFGPGTRLTVT.

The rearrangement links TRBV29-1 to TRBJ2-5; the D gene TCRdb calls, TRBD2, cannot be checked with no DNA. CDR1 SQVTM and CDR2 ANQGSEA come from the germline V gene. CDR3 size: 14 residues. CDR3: CSVENPLATETQYF.

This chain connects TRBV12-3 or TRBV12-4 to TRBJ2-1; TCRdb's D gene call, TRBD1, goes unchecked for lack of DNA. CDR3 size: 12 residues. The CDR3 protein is CASSFGGDEQFF.

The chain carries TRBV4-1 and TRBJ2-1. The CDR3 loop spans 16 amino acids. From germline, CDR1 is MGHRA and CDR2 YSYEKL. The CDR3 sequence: CASSQDHLGQMGEQFF.

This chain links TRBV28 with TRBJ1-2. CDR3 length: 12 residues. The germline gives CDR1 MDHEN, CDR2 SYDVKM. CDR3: CASSLPNYGYTF.

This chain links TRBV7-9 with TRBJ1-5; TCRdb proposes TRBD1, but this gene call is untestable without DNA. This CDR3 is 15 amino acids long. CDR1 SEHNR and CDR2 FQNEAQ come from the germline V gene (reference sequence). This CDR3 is CASSPFRDSNQPQHF.

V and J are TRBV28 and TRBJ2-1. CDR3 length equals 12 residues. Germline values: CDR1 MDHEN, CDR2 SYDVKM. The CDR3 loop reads CASSFGRSEQFF.

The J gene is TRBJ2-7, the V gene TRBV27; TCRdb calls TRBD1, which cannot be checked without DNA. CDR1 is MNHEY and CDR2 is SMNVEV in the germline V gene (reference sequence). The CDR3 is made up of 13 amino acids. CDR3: CASSLGTAYEQYF.

CDR3: CASSSQGFGELFF. The chain couples TRBV7-7 to TRBJ2-2; there is no DNA to check the TCRdb D call of TRBD1. Looked up from germline, CDR1 is SSHAT and CDR2 is FNYEAQ (reference sequence). The CDR3 is 13 amino acids.

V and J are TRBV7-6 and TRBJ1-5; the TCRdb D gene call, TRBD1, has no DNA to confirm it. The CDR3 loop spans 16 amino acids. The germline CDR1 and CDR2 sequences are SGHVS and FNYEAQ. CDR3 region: CASSLVTAPLDQPQHF.

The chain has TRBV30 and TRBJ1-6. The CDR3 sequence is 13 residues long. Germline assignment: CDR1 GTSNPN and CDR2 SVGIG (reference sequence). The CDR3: CAWSVQGNSPLHF. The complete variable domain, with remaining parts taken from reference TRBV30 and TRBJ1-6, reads SQTIHQWPATLVQPVGSPLSLECTVEGTSNPNLYWYRQAAGRGLQLLFYSVGIGQISSEVPQNLSASRPQDRQFILSSKKLLLSDSGFYLCAWSVQGNSPLHFGNGTRLTVT.

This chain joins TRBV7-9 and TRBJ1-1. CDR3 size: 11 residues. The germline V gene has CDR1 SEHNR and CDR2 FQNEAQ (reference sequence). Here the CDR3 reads CAPGEGTEAFF.

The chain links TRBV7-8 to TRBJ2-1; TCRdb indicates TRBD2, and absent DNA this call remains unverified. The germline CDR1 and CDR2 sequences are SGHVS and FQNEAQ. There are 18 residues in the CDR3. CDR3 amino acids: CASSSGTSGGSSYNEQFF.

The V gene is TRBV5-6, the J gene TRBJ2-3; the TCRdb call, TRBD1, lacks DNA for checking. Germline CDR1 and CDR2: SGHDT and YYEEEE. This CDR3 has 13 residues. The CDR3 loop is CASSRVSPDTQYF.

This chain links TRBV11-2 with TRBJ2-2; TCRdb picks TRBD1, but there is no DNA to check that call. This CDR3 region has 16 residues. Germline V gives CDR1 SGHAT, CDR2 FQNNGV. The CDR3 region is CASSGRDLQGAYGLFF. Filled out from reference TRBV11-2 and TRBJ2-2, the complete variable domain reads EAGVAQSPRYKIIEKRQSVAFWCNPISGHATLYWYQQILGQGPKLLIQFQNNGVVDDSQLPKDRFSAERLKGVDSTLKIQPAKLEDSAVYLCASSGRDLQGAYGLFFGEGSRLTVL.

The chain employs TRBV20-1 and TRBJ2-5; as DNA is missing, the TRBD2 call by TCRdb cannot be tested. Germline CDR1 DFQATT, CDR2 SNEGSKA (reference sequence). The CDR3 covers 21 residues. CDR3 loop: CSARGLDGLAGGPGMVETQYF.

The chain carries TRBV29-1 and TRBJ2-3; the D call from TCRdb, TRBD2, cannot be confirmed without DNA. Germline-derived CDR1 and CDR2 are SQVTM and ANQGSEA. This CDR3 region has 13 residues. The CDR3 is CSVSGSNTDTQYF.

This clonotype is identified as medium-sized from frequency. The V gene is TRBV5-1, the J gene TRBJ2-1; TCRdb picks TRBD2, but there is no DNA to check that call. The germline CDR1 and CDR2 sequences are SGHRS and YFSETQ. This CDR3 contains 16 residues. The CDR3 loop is CASSLAGSRGVNEQFF.

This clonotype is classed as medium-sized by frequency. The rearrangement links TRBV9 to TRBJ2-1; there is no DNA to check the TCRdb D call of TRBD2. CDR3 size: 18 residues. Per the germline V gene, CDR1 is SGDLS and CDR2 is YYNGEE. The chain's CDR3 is CASSVVGAGGPSYNEQFF.

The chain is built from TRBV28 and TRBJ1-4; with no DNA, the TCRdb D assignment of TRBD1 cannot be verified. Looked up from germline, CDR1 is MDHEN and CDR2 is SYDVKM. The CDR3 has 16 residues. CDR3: CASSSGTGGFWEKLFF. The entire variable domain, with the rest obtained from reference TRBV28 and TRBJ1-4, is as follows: DVKVTQSSRYLVKRTGEKVFLECVQDMDHENMFWYRQDPGLGLRLIYFSYDVKMKEKGDIPEGYSVSREKKERFSLILESASTNQTSMYLCASSSGTGGFWEKLFFGSGTQLSVL.

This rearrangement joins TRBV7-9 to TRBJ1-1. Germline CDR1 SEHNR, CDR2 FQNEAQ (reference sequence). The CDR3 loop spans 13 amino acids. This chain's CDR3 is CASSSGRATEAFF.

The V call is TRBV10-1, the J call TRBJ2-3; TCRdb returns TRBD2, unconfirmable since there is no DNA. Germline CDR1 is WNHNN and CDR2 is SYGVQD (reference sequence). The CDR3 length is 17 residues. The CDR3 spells CASSIGTPRSSTDTQYF.

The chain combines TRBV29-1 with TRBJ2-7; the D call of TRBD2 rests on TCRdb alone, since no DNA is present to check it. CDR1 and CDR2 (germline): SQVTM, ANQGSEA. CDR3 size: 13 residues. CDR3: CSVKTSDTYEQYF.

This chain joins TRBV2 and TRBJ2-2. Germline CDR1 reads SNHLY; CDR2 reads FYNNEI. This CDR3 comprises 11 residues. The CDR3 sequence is CASSESGELFF. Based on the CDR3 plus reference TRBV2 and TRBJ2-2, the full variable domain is EPEVTQTPSHQVTQMGQEVILRCVPISNHLYFYWYRQILGQKVEFLVSFYNNEISEKSEIFDDQFSVERPDGSNFTLKIRSTKLEDSAMYFCASSESGELFFGEGSRLTVL.